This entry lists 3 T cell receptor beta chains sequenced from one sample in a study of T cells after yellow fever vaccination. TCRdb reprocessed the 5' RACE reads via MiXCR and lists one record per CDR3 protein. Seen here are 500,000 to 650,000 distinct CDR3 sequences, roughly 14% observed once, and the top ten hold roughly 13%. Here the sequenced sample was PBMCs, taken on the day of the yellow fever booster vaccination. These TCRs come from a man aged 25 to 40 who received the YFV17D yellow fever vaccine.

The CDR3 sequence: CASSYSRTSYNEQFF. In DNA form, the CDR3 reads TGTGCCAGCAGTTACTCGAGGACTAGTTACAATGAGCAGTTCTTC. The chain is built from TRBV6-5 and TRBJ2-1; 7 nucleotides match TRBD2. The trim removed 0 bases at V and 4 bases at J, leaving 3 bases unmatched. The germline gives CDR1 MNHEY, CDR2 SVGAGI. This CDR3 has 15 residues.

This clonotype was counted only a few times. CDR3 DNA: TGTGCCAGTGGGGCGGGGGGCAACCCACCCCTCCACTTT. Protein sequence: CASGAGGNPPLHF. The chain recombines TRBV7-2 with TRBJ1-6; D may be TRBD1 (6 bases). CDR3 length: 13 amino acids. Deletions cut 9 bases from V and 11 bases from J, with 17 bases between. Germline loops: CDR1 SGHTA, CDR2 FQGNSA. Full variable domain (rest looked up from reference TRBV7-2 and TRBJ1-6): GAGVSQSPSNKVTEKGKDVELRCDPISGHTALYWYRQSLGQGLEFLIYFQGNSAPDKSGLPSDRFSAERTGGSVSTLTIQRTQQEDSAVYLCASGAGGNPPLHFGNGTRLTVT.

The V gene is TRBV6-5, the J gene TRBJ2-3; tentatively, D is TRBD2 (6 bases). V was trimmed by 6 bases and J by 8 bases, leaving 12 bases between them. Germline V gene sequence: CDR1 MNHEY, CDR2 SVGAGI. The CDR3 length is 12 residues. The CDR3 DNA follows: TGTGCCAGCAGCTCGGGAGTGACTACGCAGTATTTT. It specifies CASSSGVTTQYF.